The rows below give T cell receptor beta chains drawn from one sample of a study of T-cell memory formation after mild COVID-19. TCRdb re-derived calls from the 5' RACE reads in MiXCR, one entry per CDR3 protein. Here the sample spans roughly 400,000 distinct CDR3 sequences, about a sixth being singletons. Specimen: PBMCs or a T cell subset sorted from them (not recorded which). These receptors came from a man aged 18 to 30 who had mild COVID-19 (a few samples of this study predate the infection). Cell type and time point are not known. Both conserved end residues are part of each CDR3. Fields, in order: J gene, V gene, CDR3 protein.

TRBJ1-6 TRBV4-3 CASSHWDSHSPLHF
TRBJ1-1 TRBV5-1 CASTYRQGGNTEAFF
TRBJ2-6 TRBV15 CATSRAGSGANVLTF
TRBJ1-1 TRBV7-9 CASSFPGQASNTEAFF
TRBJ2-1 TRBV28 CASRQLNEQFF
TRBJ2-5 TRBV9 CASSVGIVVGTQETQYF
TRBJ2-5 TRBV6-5 CASRTSGGVQETQYF
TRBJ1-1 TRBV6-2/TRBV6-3 CASREPPGSEAFF
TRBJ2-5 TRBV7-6 CASSLPGFGETQYF
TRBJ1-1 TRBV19 CASSMDREAEAFF
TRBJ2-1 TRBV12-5 CASREGSHNEQFF
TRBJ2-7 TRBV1 CTSSLLTYEQYF
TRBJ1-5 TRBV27 CASSLAGTGGSNQPQHF
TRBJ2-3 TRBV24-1 CATSDGSGGTDTQYF
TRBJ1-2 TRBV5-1 CTSSLDAANYGYTF
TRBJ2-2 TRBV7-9 CASSRDGRNTGELFF
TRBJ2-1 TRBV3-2 CASSRPGLAGGHGNEQFF
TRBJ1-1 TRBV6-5 CASSYSGQGSTEAFF
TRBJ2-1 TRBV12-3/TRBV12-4 CASRLGGEQFF
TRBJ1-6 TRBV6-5 CASTIGTSSPLHF
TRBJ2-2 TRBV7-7 CASSSGGAFTGELFF
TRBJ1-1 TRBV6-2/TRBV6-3 CASSLPTGVTTEAFF
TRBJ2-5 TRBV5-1 CASSLLDRGREETQYF
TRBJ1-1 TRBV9 CASSALEGDTEAFF
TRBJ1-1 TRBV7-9 CASSLETAAEAFF
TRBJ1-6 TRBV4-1 CASSQDPGRASPLHF
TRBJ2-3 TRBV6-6 CASSPDRLTQYF
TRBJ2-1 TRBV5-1 CASSQGLAGGVSDEQFF
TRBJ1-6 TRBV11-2 CASSRPGQGSPLHF
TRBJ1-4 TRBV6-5 CASSQGEATNEKLFF
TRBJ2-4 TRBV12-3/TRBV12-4 CASSFGLGDIQYF
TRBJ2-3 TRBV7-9 CASSSQSDTQYF
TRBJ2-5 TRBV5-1 CASSSNSEETQYF